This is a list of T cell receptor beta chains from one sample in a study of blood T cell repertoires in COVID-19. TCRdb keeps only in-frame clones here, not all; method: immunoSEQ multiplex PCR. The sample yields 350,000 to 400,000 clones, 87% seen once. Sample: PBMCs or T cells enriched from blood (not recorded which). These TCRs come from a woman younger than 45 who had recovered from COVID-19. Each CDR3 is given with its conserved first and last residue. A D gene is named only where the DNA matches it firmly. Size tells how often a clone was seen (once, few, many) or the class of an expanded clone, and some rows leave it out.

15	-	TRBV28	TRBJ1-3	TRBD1	CASREPGGTRNTIYF	TGTGCCAGCAGGGAACCAGGGGGAACCAGAAACACCATATATTTT
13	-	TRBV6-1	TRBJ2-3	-	CASSEDTTDTQYF	TGTGCCAGCAGTGAAGACACCACAGATACGCAGTATTTT
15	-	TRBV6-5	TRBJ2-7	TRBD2	CASTPGLAASYEQYF	TGTGCCAGCACCCCGGGACTAGCGGCTTCTTACGAGCAGTACTTC
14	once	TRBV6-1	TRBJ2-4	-	CASSEFGGLNIQYF	TGTGCCAGCAGTGAATTCGGCGGTTTAAACATTCAGTACTTC
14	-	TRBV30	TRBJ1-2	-	CAWSAHDTNYGYTF	TGTGCCTGGAGTGCACACGACACTAACTATGGCTACACCTTC
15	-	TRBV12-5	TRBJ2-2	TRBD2	CASGFRGVDTGELFF	TGTGCTAGTGGTTTTCGGGGGGTGGACACCGGGGAGCTGTTTTTT
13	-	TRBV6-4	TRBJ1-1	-	CASSEVLNTEAFF	TGTGCCAGCAGTGAAGTGCTAAACACTGAAGCTTTCTTT
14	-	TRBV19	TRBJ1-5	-	CASSIAADSQPQHF	TGTGCCAGTAGTATAGCCGCGGACAGTCAGCCCCAGCATTTT
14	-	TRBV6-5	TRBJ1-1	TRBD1	CASSYSDRVTEAFF	TGTGCCAGCAGTTACTCGGACAGGGTCACTGAAGCTTTCTTT
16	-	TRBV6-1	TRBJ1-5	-	CASSDRHLNSNQPQHF	TGTGCCAGCAGTGACAGACACCTCAATAGCAATCAGCCCCAGCATTTT
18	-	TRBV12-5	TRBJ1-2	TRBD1	CASGPLPGQGLWNYGYTF	TGTGCTAGTGGTCCACTACCGGGACAGGGCTTATGGAACTATGGCTACACCTTC
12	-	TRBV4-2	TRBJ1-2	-	CASSPPGQGYTF	TGTGCCAGCAGCCCTCCGGGACAAGGCTACACCTTC
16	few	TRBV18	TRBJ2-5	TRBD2	CASSPPGLAASPTQYF	TGTGCCAGCTCACCACCCGGACTAGCGGCGTCCCCGACCCAGTACTTC
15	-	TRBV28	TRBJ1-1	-	CASSLVSGLNTEAFF	TGTGCCAGCAGTTTAGTTTCGGGGTTGAACACTGAAGCTTTCTTT
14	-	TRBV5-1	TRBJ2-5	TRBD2	CASQRSSGVGTQYF	TGCGCCAGTCAGAGGTCTAGCGGGGTCGGGACCCAGTACTTC
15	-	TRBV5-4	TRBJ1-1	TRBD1	CASSPGQGGRTEAFF	TGTGCCAGCAGCCCTGGACAGGGAGGAAGAACTGAAGCTTTCTTT
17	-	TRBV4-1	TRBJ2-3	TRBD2	CASSQGLAGESTDTQYF	TGCGCCAGCAGCCAAGGACTAGCGGGGGAAAGCACAGATACGCAGTATTTT
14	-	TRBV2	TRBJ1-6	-	CASTLGGGNSPLHF	TGTGCCAGCACCCTAGGGGGAGGGAATTCACCCCTCCACTTT
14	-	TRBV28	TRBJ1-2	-	CASSDGTGEYGYTF	TGTGCCAGCAGTGATGGGACGGGGGAGTATGGCTACACCTTC
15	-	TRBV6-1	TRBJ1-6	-	CASSDLGPSGSPLHF	TGTGCCAGCAGTGACCTGGGGCCCAGTGGTTCACCCCTCCACTTT
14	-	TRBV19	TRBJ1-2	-	CASRFRVQNYGYTF	TGTGCCAGTAGATTCCGGGTGCAAAACTATGGCTACACCTTC
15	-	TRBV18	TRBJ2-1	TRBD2	CASSPGGGSYNEQFF	TGTGCCAGCTCCCCGGGGGGGGGCTCCTACAATGAGCAGTTCTTC
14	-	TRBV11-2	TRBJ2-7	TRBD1	CASSLPGQGDEQYF	TGTGCCAGCAGCTTACCGGGACAGGGCGACGAGCAGTACTTC
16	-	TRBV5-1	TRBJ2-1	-	CASSLGEVPSYNEQFF	TGCGCCAGCAGCTTGGGGGAGGTACCCTCCTACAATGAGCAGTTCTTC
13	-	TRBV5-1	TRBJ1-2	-	CASSLGVLYGYTF	TGCGCCAGCAGCTTGGGCGTTCTCTATGGCTACACCTTC
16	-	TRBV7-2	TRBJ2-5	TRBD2	CASSLVSAGGQETQYF	TGTGCCAGCAGCTTAGTTAGCGCGGGGGGGCAAGAGACCCAGTACTTC
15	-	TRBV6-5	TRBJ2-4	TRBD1	CASRDLGQGIDIQYF	TGTGCCAGCAGGGACCTGGGACAGGGGATCGACATTCAGTACTTC
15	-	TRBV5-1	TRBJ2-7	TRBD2	CASSLAPGTSYEQYF	TGCGCCAGCAGCTTGGCCCCCGGGACTAGCTACGAGCAGTACTTC